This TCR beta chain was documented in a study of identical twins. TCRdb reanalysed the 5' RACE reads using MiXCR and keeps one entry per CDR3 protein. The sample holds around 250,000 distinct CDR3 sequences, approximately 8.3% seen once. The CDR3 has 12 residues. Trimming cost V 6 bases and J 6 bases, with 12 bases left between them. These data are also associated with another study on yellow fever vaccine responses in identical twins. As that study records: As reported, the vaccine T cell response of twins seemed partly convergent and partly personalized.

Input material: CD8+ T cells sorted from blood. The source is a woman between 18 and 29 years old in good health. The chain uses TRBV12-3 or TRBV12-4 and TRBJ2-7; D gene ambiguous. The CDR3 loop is CASSIAQAEQYF. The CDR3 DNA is TGTGCCAGCAGCATAGCCCAGGCCGAGCAGTACTTC.